The sequence of this T cell receptor (beta chain) was determined in a study of human T cells and chemical hapten exposure. Documented time point: pre-sensitization, week 0. The sample's treatment: therapeutic diphenylcyclopropenone sensitization with weekly scalp DPC. Trimming stripped 1 base from V and 7 bases from J, with 7 bases between. The CDR3 loop spans 11 amino acids. Germline V gene data show CDR1 as SQVTM and CDR2 as ANQGSEA. This clonotype occurred many times. One entry per CDR3 protein, called by TCRdb with MiXCR from the RACE reads. The sample consists of a few hundred thousand distinct CDR3 sequences, about 5% of them appearing once.

The material sequenced was whole blood, taken in connection with sensitization to the hapten diphenylcyclopropenone (DPC). The gene calls are TRBV29-1 and TRBJ1-2, with a tentative D call TRBD1 (5 bases). This clonotype was sampled from a woman aged 18-30 years with alopecia areata. Some clones in this sample may be carry-over from other donors' samples. CDR3 amino acids: CSVEVGGGYTF. CDR3 nucleotides: TGCAGCGTTGAAGTTGGGGGTGGCTACACCTTC.